This TCR beta chain comes out of a study of blood T cell repertoires in COVID-19. The CDR3 totals 13 residues. Trimming cost V 6 bases and J 4 bases, with 10 bases left between them. The germline CDR1 and CDR2 sequences are SNHLY and FYNNEI. Measured with immunoSEQ multiplex PCR; TCRdb has only the in-frame clones, and not every one. The sample lists about 120,000 clones, over 60% seen once, with 37% in the top ten. The V and J genes are TRBV2 and TRBJ1-3, with D unclear. The sample consisted of peripheral blood. This TCR was sampled from a man aged 40-55 years with active or convalescent COVID-19. In nucleotides, the CDR3 is TGTGCCAGCAGAGAGGCGGTCGGAAACACCATATATTTT. Amino acids: CASREAVGNTIYF.